This TCR beta chain is drawn from a study of CD8 T cells in ankylosing spondylitis. This clonotype was observed at least ten times. What it binds is not known. Germline-derived CDR1 and CDR2 are SEHNR and FQNEAQ (reference sequence). V shed 6 bases, J shed 1 base, and the junction held 3 bases outside the gene matches. The CDR3 contains 14 residues. The study's findings and limits: Disease-associated clones were reportedly significantly overrepresented in matched ankylosing spondylitis synovial fluid.

TCRdb reprocessed the 5' RACE reads via MiXCR and lists one record per CDR3 protein. The sample lists around 130,000 distinct CDR3 sequences, more than 6.5% occurring once. This chain connects TRBV7-9 to TRBJ1-1; 9 positions agree with TRBD1. The receptor was derived from a male donor with ankylosing spondylitis or in good health (not recorded which). The material sequenced was blood, either unsorted or a sorted T cell fraction (not recorded which). CDR3 sequence: CASRRGQGNTEAFF. For the CDR3, the DNA is TGTGCCAGCAGAAGGGGACAGGGGAACACTGAAGCTTTCTTT.